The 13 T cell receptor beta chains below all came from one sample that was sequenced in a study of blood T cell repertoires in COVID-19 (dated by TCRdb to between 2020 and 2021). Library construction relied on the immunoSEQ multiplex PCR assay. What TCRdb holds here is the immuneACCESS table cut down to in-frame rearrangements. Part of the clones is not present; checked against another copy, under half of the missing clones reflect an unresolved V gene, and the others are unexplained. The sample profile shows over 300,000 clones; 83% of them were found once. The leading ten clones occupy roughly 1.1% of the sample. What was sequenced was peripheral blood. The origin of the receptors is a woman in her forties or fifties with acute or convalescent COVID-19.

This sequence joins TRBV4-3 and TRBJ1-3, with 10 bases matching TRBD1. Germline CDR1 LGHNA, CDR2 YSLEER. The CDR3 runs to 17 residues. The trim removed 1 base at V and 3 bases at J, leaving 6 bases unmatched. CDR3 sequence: CASSQGQGAMNGNTIYF. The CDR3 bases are TGCGCCAGCAGCCAAGGACAGGGGGCTATGAATGGAAACACCATATATTTT.

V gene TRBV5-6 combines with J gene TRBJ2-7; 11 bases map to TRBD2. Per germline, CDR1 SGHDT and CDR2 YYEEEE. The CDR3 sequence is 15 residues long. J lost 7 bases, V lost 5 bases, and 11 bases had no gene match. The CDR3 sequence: CASSSGTSGIREQYF. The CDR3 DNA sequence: TGTGCCAGCAGTTCCGGGACTAGCGGAATTCGAGAGCAGTACTTC.

The CDR3 region is CASSLRSQETQYF. In nucleotides, the CDR3 is TGTGCCAGCAGCTTACGGTCCCAAGAGACCCAGTACTTC. The gene calls are TRBV7-2 and TRBJ2-5; D is unresolved. This CDR3 is 13 amino acids long. The germline V and J ends were trimmed by 2 bases and 1 base, with 5 bases remaining between them. Germline V CDR1 and CDR2: SGHTA, FQGNSA. Using reference TRBV7-2 and TRBJ2-5 for the parts outside the CDR3, the full variable domain is GAGVSQSPSNKVTEKGKDVELRCDPISGHTALYWYRQSLGQGLEFLIYFQGNSAPDKSGLPSDRFSAERTGGSVSTLTIQRTQQEDSAVYLCASSLRSQETQYFGPGTRLLVL.

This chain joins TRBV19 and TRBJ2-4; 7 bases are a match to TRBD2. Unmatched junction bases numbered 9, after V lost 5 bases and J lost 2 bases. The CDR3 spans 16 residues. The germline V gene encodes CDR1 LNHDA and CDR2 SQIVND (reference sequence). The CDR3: CASSSRGDGTKNIQYF. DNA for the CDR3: TGTGCCAGTAGTTCCCGGGGGGATGGGACCAAAAACATTCAGTACTTC.

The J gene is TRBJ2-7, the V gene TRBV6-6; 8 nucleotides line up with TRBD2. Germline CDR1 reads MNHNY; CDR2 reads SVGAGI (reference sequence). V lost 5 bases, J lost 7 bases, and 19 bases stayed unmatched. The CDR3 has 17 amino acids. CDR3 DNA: TGTGCCAGCAGTCCTACCTTCGGAGAGCAGCGGGAGCGGGAGCAGTACTTC. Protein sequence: CASSPTFGEQREREQYF.

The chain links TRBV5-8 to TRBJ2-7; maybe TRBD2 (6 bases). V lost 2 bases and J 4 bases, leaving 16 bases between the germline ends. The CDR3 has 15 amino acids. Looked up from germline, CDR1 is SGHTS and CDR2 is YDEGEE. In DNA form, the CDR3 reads TGTGCCAGCAGCTTTCATATAGGAGGGGATTACGAGCAGTACTTC. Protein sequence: CASSFHIGGDYEQYF. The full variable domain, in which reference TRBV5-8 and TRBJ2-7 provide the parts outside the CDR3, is EAGVTQSPTHLIKTRGQQATLRCSPISGHTSVYWYQQALGLGLQFLLWYDEGEERNRGNFPPRFSGRQFPNYSSELNVNALELEDSALYLCASSFHIGGDYEQYFGPGTRLTVT.

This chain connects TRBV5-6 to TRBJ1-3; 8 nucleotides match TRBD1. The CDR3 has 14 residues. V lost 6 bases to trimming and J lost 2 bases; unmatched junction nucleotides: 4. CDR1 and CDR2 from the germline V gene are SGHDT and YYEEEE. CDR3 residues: CASTGQGTGNTIYF. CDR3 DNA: TGTGCCAGCACCGGACAGGGCACTGGAAACACCATATATTTT.

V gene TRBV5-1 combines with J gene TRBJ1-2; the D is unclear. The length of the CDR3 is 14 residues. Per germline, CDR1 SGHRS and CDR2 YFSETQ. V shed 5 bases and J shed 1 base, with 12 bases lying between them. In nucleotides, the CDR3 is TGCGCCAGCAGAGTAACAGCACTTAACTATGGCTACACCTTC. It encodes CASRVTALNYGYTF.

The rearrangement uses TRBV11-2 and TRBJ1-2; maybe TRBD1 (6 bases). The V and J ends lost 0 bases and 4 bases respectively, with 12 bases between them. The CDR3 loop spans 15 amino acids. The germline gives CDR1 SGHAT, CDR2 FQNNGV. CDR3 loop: CASSLDRQEAYGYTF. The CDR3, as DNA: TGTGCCAGCAGCTTAGATCGACAGGAAGCCTATGGCTACACCTTC.

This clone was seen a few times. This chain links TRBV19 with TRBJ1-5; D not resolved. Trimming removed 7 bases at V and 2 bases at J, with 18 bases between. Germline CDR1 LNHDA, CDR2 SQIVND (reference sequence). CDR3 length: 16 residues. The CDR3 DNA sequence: TGTGCCAGTACCTTAGGACGGGGTGAGGGCAATCAGCCCCAGCATTTT. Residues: CASTLGRGEGNQPQHF.

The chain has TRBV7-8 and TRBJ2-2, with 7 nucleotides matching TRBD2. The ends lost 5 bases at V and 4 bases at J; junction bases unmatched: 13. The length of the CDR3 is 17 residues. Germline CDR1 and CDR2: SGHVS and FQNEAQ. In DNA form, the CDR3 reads TGTGCCAGCAGCCCATTTAGTGTAGGGGAGGGCACCGGGGAGCTGTTTTTT. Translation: CASSPFSVGEGTGELFF. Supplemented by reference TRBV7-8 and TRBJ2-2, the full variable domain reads GAGVSQSPRYKVAKRGQDVALRCDPISGHVSLFWYQQALGQGPEFLTYFQNEAQLDKSGLPSDRFFAERPEGSVSTLKIQRTQQEDSAVYLCASSPFSVGEGTGELFFGEGSRLTVL.

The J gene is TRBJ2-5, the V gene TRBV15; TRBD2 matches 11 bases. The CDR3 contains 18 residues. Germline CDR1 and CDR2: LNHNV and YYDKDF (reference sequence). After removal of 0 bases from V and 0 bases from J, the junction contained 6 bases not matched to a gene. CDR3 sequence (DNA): TGTGCCACCAGCAGAGACCCTAGCGGGGGGAGCTACCAAGAGACCCAGTACTTC. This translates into CATSRDPSGGSYQETQYF.

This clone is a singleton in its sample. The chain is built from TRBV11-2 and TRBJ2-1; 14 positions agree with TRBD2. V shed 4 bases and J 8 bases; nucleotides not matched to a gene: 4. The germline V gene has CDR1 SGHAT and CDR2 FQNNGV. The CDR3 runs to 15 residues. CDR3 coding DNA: TGTGCCAGCAGCTCGACTAGCGGGGGGGCCGATGAGCAGTTCTTC. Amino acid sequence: CASSSTSGGADEQFF.